The clone carrying this T cell receptor (beta chain) was counted between two and nine times. Germline V gene sequence: CDR1 LGHDT, CDR2 YNNKEL (reference sequence). V lost 1 base to trimming and J lost 2 bases, with 6 bases between them. The CDR3 has 14 residues. After constant-region reverse-primer amplification, full-length variable regions underwent semi-nested PCR with Nested Universal Primer A. TCRdb independently ran MiXCR on the 5' RACE reads; one entry per CDR3 protein. The data contain over 55,000 distinct CDR3 sequences, nearly 30% of them singletons. The chain links TRBV3-1 to TRBJ1-5; D may be TRBD1 (5 bases). The sample taken for sequencing was tumor-infiltrating naive CD4+ T cells sorted from the breast tumor. The sample's subset: naive CD4+ T cells, CD4+CD45RA+CD25-. The TCR originated in a female donor with breast cancer. The CDR3 here is CASSQGGGNQPQHF. For the CDR3, the DNA is TGTGCCAGCAGCCAAGGAGGGGGCAATCAGCCCCAGCATTTT.